Presented here are 2 T cell receptor beta chains from one specimen sequenced in a study of blood T cell repertoires in COVID-19. Clones were read by immunoSEQ multiplex PCR, and TCRdb kept only the in-frame ones, dropping some. The sample carries fewer than 250,000 clones, over 70% recorded once. Source material: peripheral blood. The receptor source for this set is a man in his sixties with acute or convalescent COVID-19.

The chain couples TRBV2 to TRBJ1-5; D gene uncertain. Germline CDR1 and CDR2: SNHLY and FYNNEI. V shed 6 bases and J shed 7 bases, with 10 bases lying between them. There are 12 residues in the CDR3. Written as DNA, the CDR3 is TGTGCCAGCAGGCTCAGTGGCCAGCCCCAGCATTTT. It is translated as CASRLSGQPQHF.

The genes are TRBV6-5 and TRBJ1-1; no reliable D call. V dropped 0 bases and J dropped 8 bases, with 19 bases sitting between them. Germline V CDR1 and CDR2: MNHEY, SVGAGI. CDR3 length: 16 residues. CDR3 region: CASSYSRTDLRREAFF. The CDR3 nucleotides read TGTGCCAGCAGTTACTCGAGGACTGACCTTAGGAGGGAAGCTTTCTTT.